The next 4 T cell receptor beta chains were all read from a single sample in a study of blood T cell repertoires in COVID-19. This table comes from immunoSEQ multiplex PCR, and its TCRdb copy is limited to in-frame clones, with some not included. The table records some 150,000 clones, approximately 90% of them present only once. The sample taken for sequencing was peripheral blood. The source is a woman of 80 years or more in a cohort sampled during active or convalescent COVID-19.

This clone was seen a few times. The chain's CDR3 is CASSLGHGNYEQYF. The CDR3 nucleotides read TGTGCCAGCAGCTTGGGACACGGGAATTACGAGCAGTACTTC. The chain carries TRBV5-6 and TRBJ2-7; TRBD2 might be the D (5 bases). The CDR3 has 14 amino acids. V was trimmed by 0 bases and J by 4 bases, leaving 11 bases between them. The germline gives CDR1 SGHDT, CDR2 YYEEEE.

V is TRBV20-1 and J is TRBJ2-7, with D tentatively TRBD1 (5 bases). The CDR3 loop spans 18 amino acids. Trimming shortened V by 3 bases and J by 2 bases, and 26 bases separated the two germline ends. Germline V gene data show CDR1 as DFQATT and CDR2 as SNEGSKA (reference sequence). This CDR3 reads CSASAHGASATGPYEQYV. CDR3 bases: TGCAGTGCTAGTGCCCATGGGGCGAGCGCAACAGGACCCTACGAGCAGTACGTC.

The chain carries TRBV27 and TRBJ2-1, with TRBD2 matching over 7 bases. The V segment lost 3 bases and the J segment 7 bases; nucleotides outside the gene matches: 15. Germline CDR1 and CDR2: MNHEY and SMNVEV (reference sequence). CDR3 size: 17 residues. CDR3 loop: CASSFLGSRGGRNEQFF. CDR3 sequence (DNA): TGTGCCAGCAGTTTTTTGGGGTCGAGGGGAGGGAGGAATGAGCAGTTCTTC.

About this clone itself: The junction departs from the called germline gene at one end, perhaps through a read error. This chain uses TRBV7-7 with TRBJ2-2; maybe TRBD1 (5 bases). CDR1 SSHAT and CDR2 FNYEAQ come from the germline V gene (reference sequence). The CDR3 runs 12 residues. The CDR3 is CASSSTDGELFF. CDR3 nucleotide sequence: TGTGCTAGCAGCTCGACAGACGGGGAGCTGTTTTTT.